The 5 T cell receptor beta chains below were found in one sample sequenced in a study of blood T cells in healthy people across ages. With a J-beta primer mix and a sample-barcoded 5' primer, a second PCR ran about 6 to 11 cycles. In TCRdb, the 5' RACE reads were re-called with MiXCR into one record per CDR3 protein. In the table there are some 1,500,000 distinct CDR3 sequences, approximately 39% of which are singletons. Sequences were obtained from blood. These receptor sequences come from a young woman in good health.

A few counts support this clonotype. The CDR3 sequence: CASSFSGPGEEQYF. For the CDR3, the DNA is TGTGCCAGCAGTTTTAGCGGACCCGGGGAAGAGCAGTACTTC. The rearrangement links TRBV7-2 to TRBJ2-4; D is possibly TRBD2 (6 bases). The CDR3 length is 14 residues. Per the germline V gene, CDR1 is SGHTA and CDR2 is FQGNSA. Trimming removed 6 bases from V and 13 bases from J, with 22 bases in between.

The DNA of the CDR3 is TGTGCCAGCAGCCTCCCCCGGAACCACCCTAATTTTGAGCAGTACTTC. Encoded protein: CASSLPRNHPNFEQYF. This chain joins TRBV13 and TRBJ2-5, with D uncertain. The ends were cut back, 5 bases at V and 11 bases at J, with 27 bases in the middle. Looked up from germline, CDR1 is PRHDT and CDR2 is FYEKMQ (reference sequence). CDR3 length: 16 residues.

This clonotype was counted once. Germline and junction disagree at one end, which may indicate a read error. The chain carries TRBV29-1 and TRBJ2-7; D uncertain. Germline-derived CDR1 and CDR2 are SQVTM and ANQGSEA. This CDR3 comprises 11 residues. This CDR3 reads CSVIRTYERYF. CDR3 DNA sequence: TGCAGCGTTATTAGGACCTACGAGCGGTACTTC.

The genes are TRBV6-2 or TRBV6-3 and TRBJ2-7; unclear D gene. V was clipped by 7 bases and J by 5 bases, with 9 bases between them. The germline CDR1 and CDR2 sequences are MNHEY and SVGEGT. The length of the CDR3 is 11 residues. The CDR3, as DNA: TGTGCCAGCACCGACCGGGACGAGCAGTACTTC. Protein sequence: CASTDRDEQYF.

The chain carries TRBV10-3 and TRBJ2-7; no firm D call. Trimming shortened V by 3 bases and J by 0 bases, and 6 bases separated the two germline ends. The CDR3 has 13 residues. Germline-derived CDR1 and CDR2 are ENHRY and SYGVKD. The CDR3 reads CAISDSNSYEQYF. In DNA, the CDR3 is TGTGCCATCAGTGACAGCAACTCCTACGAGCAGTACTTC.